These 19 T cell receptor beta chains were all obtained from the same sample, sequenced in a study of monozygotic twins with inflammatory bowel disease. Each CDR3 protein gets one entry in TCRdb, which reprocessed the 5' RACE reads and gives no DNA. The sample table includes roughly 320,000 distinct CDR3 sequences. Source material: blood. The receptors derive from a human donor with ulcerative colitis or Crohn's disease, or a healthy co-twin of an affected twin (not recorded which).

V is TRBV5-6 and J is TRBJ1-2; the TCRdb call, TRBD1, lacks DNA for checking. This CDR3 has 15 amino acids. Germline assignment: CDR1 SGHDT and CDR2 YYEEEE. The CDR3 protein is CASSWTTGGLSGYTF.

CDR3 region: CASSLGAGQPGNTIYF. J is TRBJ1-3 and V is TRBV5-5; TCRdb returns TRBD1, unconfirmable since there is no DNA. The CDR3 totals 16 residues. CDR1 is SGHKS, CDR2 YYEKEE, per germline (reference sequence).

The rearrangement uses TRBV19 and TRBJ2-7. CDR1 and CDR2 (germline): LNHDA, SQIVND (reference sequence). The CDR3 totals 15 residues. The CDR3 sequence is CASSRLSNPTYEQYF.

The J gene is TRBJ1-5, the V gene TRBV28; the TRBD1 assignment by TCRdb is unverifiable without DNA. CDR3 length: 16 amino acids. The germline V gene encodes CDR1 MDHEN and CDR2 SYDVKM. The CDR3 region is CASSFRGLYSNQPQHF.

This sequence joins TRBV5-1 and TRBJ2-7; absent DNA, TCRdb's TRBD1 call cannot be checked. Germline assignment: CDR1 SGHRS and CDR2 YFSETQ. The CDR3 consists of 13 residues. The CDR3: CASRLVGAYEQYF.

CDR3 in amino acids: CASSLFSGGGYGYTF. This chain joins TRBV7-3 and TRBJ1-2; TCRdb outputs TRBD1, but without DNA this stays unchecked. The germline V gene has CDR1 SGHTA and CDR2 FQGTGA. This CDR3 comprises 15 residues.

This chain uses TRBV5-5 with TRBJ1-5; TCRdb's assignment of TRBD1 cannot be checked, as there is no DNA. Looked up from germline, CDR1 is SGHKS and CDR2 is YYEKEE (reference sequence). This CDR3 is 14 amino acids long. CDR3 region: CASSRDRQNQPQHF.

The chain couples TRBV7-9 to TRBJ2-5; TCRdb returns TRBD1, unconfirmable since there is no DNA. Germline CDR1 reads SEHNR; CDR2 reads FQNEAQ (reference sequence). The CDR3 has 14 amino acids. The CDR3 loop is CASSAAGAQETQYF.

The chain uses TRBV20-1 and TRBJ2-2; TCRdb reports TRBD1, a call that lacks DNA to check it against. CDR3 length equals 14 residues. Per germline, CDR1 DFQATT and CDR2 SNEGSKA (reference sequence). The CDR3 loop reads CSARTGVNTGELFF.

J is TRBJ2-1 and V is TRBV20-1; TCRdb proposes TRBD1, but this gene call is untestable without DNA. Per the germline V gene, CDR1 is DFQATT and CDR2 is SNEGSKA (reference sequence). This CDR3 contains 14 residues. CDR3 residues: CSAPGRSSYNEQFF.

J is TRBJ2-7 and V is TRBV4-3; absent DNA, TCRdb's TRBD2 call cannot be checked. This CDR3 comprises 15 residues. Looked up from germline, CDR1 is LGHNA and CDR2 is YSLEER. This CDR3 reads CASSHGPGGMNEQYF.

The chain combines TRBV24-1 with TRBJ1-5; TCRdb's assignment of TRBD1 cannot be checked, as there is no DNA. CDR1 and CDR2 from the germline V gene are KGHDR and SFDVKD. CDR3 length: 16 amino acids. The CDR3 reads CATSANGQGENQPQHF.

The chain couples TRBV27 to TRBJ1-5; as DNA is missing, the TRBD1 call by TCRdb cannot be tested. CDR3 length equals 15 residues. Germline CDR1 reads MNHEY; CDR2 reads SMNVEV (reference sequence). The CDR3 region is CASSSTGAGNQPQHF.

The rearrangement links TRBV5-6 to TRBJ2-2; TCRdb proposes TRBD2, but this gene call is untestable without DNA. CDR3 length equals 15 residues. CDR1 SGHDT and CDR2 YYEEEE come from the germline V gene. The CDR3 sequence is CASSLVGRYTGELFF.

The J gene is TRBJ1-2, the V gene TRBV5-1; TCRdb lists TRBD1, though no DNA is available to test this call. The CDR3 extends over 15 amino acids. Per the germline V gene, CDR1 is SGHRS and CDR2 is YFSETQ. This CDR3 reads CASSSRWTDQDGYTF.

This rearrangement joins TRBV10-2 to TRBJ2-7. Germline V CDR1 and CDR2: WSHSY, SAAADI. This CDR3 has 12 amino acids. The CDR3 sequence: CASSVVGYEQYF.

This chain's CDR3 is CASSQELGGLDTQYF. This chain connects TRBV6-1 to TRBJ2-3; TCRdb's D call, TRBD2, is unchecked because there is no DNA. Germline V gene sequence: CDR1 MNHNS, CDR2 SASEGT. This CDR3 spans 15 amino acids.

The chain couples TRBV5-6 to TRBJ2-1; TCRdb indicates TRBD1, and absent DNA this call remains unverified. The germline V gene has CDR1 SGHDT and CDR2 YYEEEE. The CDR3 is 15 amino acids. The CDR3 is CASNRGTPGVNEQFF.

J is TRBJ2-5 and V is TRBV7-2. The germline V gene encodes CDR1 SGHTA and CDR2 FQGNSA. The CDR3 covers 11 residues. CDR3 sequence: CAAGGRETQYF.